The TCR beta chain under discussion was sequenced for a study of blood T cell repertoires in COVID-19 (dated by TCRdb to 2020 to 2021). Turning to the overall study: The collaborator samples originated in the United States, Italy and Spain and spanned the acute and convalescent phases of COVID-19. The prospective study material was composed of cDNA or gDNA derived from T cells, B-cell-depleted T cells, or PBMCs. Deeply sampled blood TCRbeta repertoires from subjects exposed to, actively infected with, or recovered from COVID-19 were included in the dataset. A freely available public database, intended as a resource for researchers studying the immune response to SARS-CoV-2, is where the repertoires were released. The samples were drawn from two sources: the first 160 participants of the ongoing ImmuneRACE study, and fewer than 1,500 subjects contributed by 6 global collaborators. Sample metadata almost always included a de-identified subject ID, COVID-19 status, age in years and sex. Where available, HLA class I and class II types were obtained from metadata supplied by the sample provider rather than from assay-based typing. Overall study outcomes, separate from this receptor: How much clinical and demographic metadata was included differed by source and by participant, and the metadata was provided uncurated.

The germline V gene encodes CDR1 SEHNR and CDR2 FQNEAQ (reference sequence). From the cysteine through the phenylalanine, the CDR3 covers 14 amino acids. The kept DNA is CDR3 alone, 42 bases in frame from the first base. Cut back by 5 bases and 5 bases, the V and J ends lie 15 bases apart. TCRbeta CDR3 regions were amplified from genomic DNA using the immunoSEQ Assay, a bias-controlled multiplex PCR. The original pipeline was this. The number of nucleated cells in each sample was estimated by amplification of reference gene primers within the assay. To quantify the absolute abundance of each unique TCRbeta CDR3 rearrangement, sequence reads were collapsed and filtered. For each sample, productive Simpson clonality was calculated by taking the square root of Simpson's diversity index across productive rearrangements. TCRdb carries this immuneACCESS record with in-frame sequences only. Its versions omit some clonotypes, under half of them owing to an unresolved V gene in the studies checked, with the rest unexplained. That table furnishes V, J and clone size, whereas the DNA furnished D and trimming. The sample includes around 360,000 clones, with about 87% observed a single time. 10% of the sample is taken by the ten largest.

In Seattle, one collaborating source enrolled patients while the infection was active and tracked those patients longitudinally over the course of disease. Each collaborating institution followed its own protocols to collect whole blood in K2EDTA tubes. For TCRbeta analysis, collaborator samples were shipped as frozen whole blood, as isolated PBMCs, or as DNA extracted from either sample type. This clone has just a few counts. No cognate antigen has been identified for it. No quality values exist for individual bases; no much larger clone is one base distant. The sample was peripheral blood. The receptor was derived from a woman aged 25 to 39 with COVID-19, enrolled during active disease. Recombination linked TRBV7-9 to TRBJ2-5, with a weak D call of TRBD2 (5 bases match). At the DNA level, the sequence is TGTGCCAGCAGCACCCAAGGACGCGGGGAGACCCAGTACTTC. The translation is CASSTQGRGETQYF.